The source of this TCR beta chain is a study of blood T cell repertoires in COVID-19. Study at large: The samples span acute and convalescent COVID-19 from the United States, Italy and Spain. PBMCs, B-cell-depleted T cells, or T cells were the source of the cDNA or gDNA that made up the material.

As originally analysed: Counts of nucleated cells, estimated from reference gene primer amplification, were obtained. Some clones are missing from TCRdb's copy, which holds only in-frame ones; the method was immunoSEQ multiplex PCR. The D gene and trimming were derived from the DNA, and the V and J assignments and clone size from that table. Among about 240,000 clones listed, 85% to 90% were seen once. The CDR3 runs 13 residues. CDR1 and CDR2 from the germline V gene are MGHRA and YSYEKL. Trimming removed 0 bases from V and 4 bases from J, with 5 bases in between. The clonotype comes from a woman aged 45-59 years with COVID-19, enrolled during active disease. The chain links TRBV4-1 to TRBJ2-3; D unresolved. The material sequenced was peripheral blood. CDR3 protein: CASSQDGPDTQYF. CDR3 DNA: TGCGCCAGCAGCCAAGATGGGCCAGATACGCAGTATTTT.